The rows below give T cell receptor beta chains drawn from one sample of a study of T cells in Graves' hyperthyroidism and ophthalmopathy. TCRdb re-derived calls from the multiplex PCR reads in MiXCR, one entry per CDR3 protein. The table shows roughly 640,000 distinct CDR3 sequences, with about a sixth occurring only once. The sample was blood. Receptors originate from a woman in her thirties or forties with Graves' ophthalmopathy. The CDR3 runs from the conserved cysteine through the conserved F or W. D genes are given only for firm matches. Expanded clones are given a class, and other clones once, few, many or no size at all.

V	size	D	J	CDR3	DNA
TRBV7-8	many	.	TRBJ1-5	CASSLVGTETRWDQPQHF	TGTGCCAGCAGCTTAGTGGGGACCGAAACACGGTGGGATCAGCCCCAGCATTTT
TRBV5-1	many	TRBD1	TRBJ1-1	CASSRDSSPGTEAFF	TGCGCCAGCAGCCGGGACAGTTCCCCGGGGACTGAAGCTTTCTTT
TRBV15	.	.	TRBJ2-6	CATSREGDGANVLTF	TGTGCCACCAGCAGAGAAGGCGATGGGGCCAACGTCCTGACTTTC
TRBV20-1	many	.	TRBJ2-5	CSARGRLETQYF	TGCAGTGCTAGGGGCCGGCTAGAGACCCAGTACTTC
TRBV3-1	many	TRBD2	TRBJ2-1	CASSTRTSGRAQQFF	TGTGCCAGCAGCACCCGGACTAGCGGGAGGGCCCAGCAGTTCTTC
TRBV10-3	many	.	TRBJ2-2	CAISDSLYTGELFF	TGTGCCATCAGTGACTCCCTATACACCGGGGAGCTGTTTTTT
TRBV2	.	.	TRBJ2-1	CASSEGRAPYNEQFF	TGTGCCAGCAGTGAAGGGAGGGCCCCTTACAATGAGCAGTTCTTC
TRBV7-2	many	TRBD2	TRBJ2-1	CASSITSGRAGYNEQFF	TGTGCCAGCAGCATCACTAGCGGGAGGGCCGGGTACAATGAGCAGTTCTTC
TRBV30	few	.	TRBJ1-2	CAWSVLRYSAGVDGYTF	TGTGCCTGGAGTGTTTTAAGATATTCGGCAGGGGTCGATGGCTACACCTTC
TRBV20-1	few	TRBD1	TRBJ1-2	CSARILSQGTFGGYTF	TGCAGTGCTAGGATCCTATCACAGGGGACTTTTGGCGGCTACACCTTC
TRBV20-1	.	.	TRBJ2-1	CSARDLGVSSYNEQFF	TGCAGTGCTAGAGATCTGGGGGTGAGCTCCTACAATGAGCAGTTCTTC
TRBV7-2	many	.	TRBJ1-2	CASSPRTGNNYGYTF	TGTGCCAGCAGCCCCAGAACCGGGAATAACTATGGCTACACCTTC
TRBV9	.	.	TRBJ2-3	CASSRGDSGTDTQYF	TGTGCCAGCAGCCGAGGGGACTCTGGCACAGATACGCAGTATTTT
TRBV27	many	.	TRBJ2-3	CASSLVRDSTDTQYF	TGTGCCAGCAGTTTGGTGCGGGACAGCACAGATACGCAGTATTTT
TRBV12-5	many	TRBD2	TRBJ2-5	CASGLGRGGQETQYF	TGTGCTAGTGGTTTGGGACGCGGGGGCCAAGAGACCCAGTACTTC
TRBV5-4	few	.	TRBJ2-6	CASSFISGANVLTF	TGTGCCAGCAGCTTCATTTCTGGGGCCAACGTCCTGACTTTC
TRBV20-1	many	.	TRBJ2-1	CSATSSSRPSHEQFF	TGCAGTGCTACCTCTTCTAGCCGCCCCTCACATGAGCAGTTCTTC
TRBV5-4	few	.	TRBJ2-3	CASSAALTGDTQYF	TGTGCCAGCAGCGCGGCCCTAACGGGAGATACGCAGTATTTT
TRBV5-1	many	TRBD1	TRBJ2-3	CASSRTTGRTDTQYF	TGCGCCAGCAGCAGAACGACAGGGCGGACAGATACGCAGTATTTT
TRBV5-1	many	.	TRBJ1-2	CASSRPEKYGYTF	TGCGCCAGCAGCCGCCCCGAGAAATACGGCTACACCTTC
TRBV20-1	many	.	TRBJ1-1	CSAREAGRNTEAFF	TGCAGTGCTAGAGAGGCGGGGCGAAACACTGAAGCTTTCTTT
TRBV6-2/TRBV6-3	few	.	TRBJ2-7	CASGEIYEQYF	TGTGCCAGCGGAGAGATCTACGAGCAGTACTTC
TRBV25-1	.	.	TRBJ2-7	CASSEVGGQTYEQYF	TGTGCCAGCAGTGAAGTGGGGGGCCAGACCTACGAGCAGTACTTC
TRBV3-1	many	.	TRBJ2-7	CASSQMYEQYF	TGTGCCAGCAGCCAAATGTACGAGCAGTACTTC
TRBV2	many	TRBD1	TRBJ1-2	CASSPGTGPYGYTF	TGTGCCAGCAGTCCTGGGACAGGGCCCTATGGCTACACCTTC
TRBV29-1	few	.	TRBJ1-1	CSVDGQLNTEAFF	TGCAGCGTTGATGGACAGTTGAACACTGAAGCTTTCTTT
TRBV7-2	many	.	TRBJ1-2	CASSTLLRDTRGAYGYTF	TGTGCCAGCAGCACCCTACTTCGGGACACTAGAGGGGCCTATGGCTACACCTTC
TRBV18	few	.	TRBJ2-1	CASSPGSTTGYNEQFF	TGTGCCAGCTCACCAGGATCTACGACAGGCTACAATGAGCAGTTCTTC
TRBV30	.	.	TRBJ1-3	CAWSGAASLGNTIYF	TGTGCCTGGAGTGGGGCAGCTTCCCTTGGAAACACCATATATTTT
TRBV20-1	many	TRBD2	TRBJ2-1	CSARIVAGALNEQFF	TGCAGTGCTAGAATTGTAGCGGGAGCACTCAATGAGCAGTTCTTC
TRBV6-6	few	TRBD2	TRBJ2-1	CASSYSVGSGRGEQFF	TGTGCCAGCAGTTACTCGGTGGGTAGCGGGAGGGGTGAGCAGTTCTTC
TRBV6-1	.	TRBD1	TRBJ2-5	CASSRTGGTETQYF	TGTGCCAGCAGTAGGACAGGGGGCACGGAGACCCAGTACTTC
TRBV28	many	.	TRBJ2-7	CASSYFQGTYEQYF	TGTGCCAGCAGTTACTTCCAAGGGACCTACGAGCAGTACTTC
TRBV19	few	.	TRBJ2-1	CASGVYEGNEQFF	TGTGCCAGTGGGGTCTATGAGGGAAATGAGCAGTTCTTC
TRBV6-5	many	TRBD2	TRBJ2-1	CASSYSSTSGLWEQFF	TGTGCCAGCAGTTACTCCTCGACTAGCGGGTTGTGGGAGCAGTTCTTC
TRBV20-1	few	.	TRBJ2-7	CSARDDLHEQYF	TGCAGTGCTAGGGACGATTTACACGAGCAGTACTTC
TRBV6-1	many	TRBD1	TRBJ1-6	CASRPAGGGNSPLHF	TGTGCCAGCAGGCCCGCAGGGGGGGGTAATTCACCCCTCCACTTT
TRBV28	.	TRBD2	TRBJ2-2	CTSSLGLAESLGAGELFF	TGTACCAGCAGTTTAGGACTAGCGGAGTCACTTGGGGCCGGGGAGCTGTTTTTT
TRBV2	many	TRBD2	TRBJ2-7	CASSDGRAMWEQYF	TGTGCCAGCAGTGACGGGAGGGCTATGTGGGAGCAGTACTTC
TRBV4-1	.	.	TRBJ2-7	CASSQDERTGTYSYEQYF	TGCGCCAGCAGCCAGGATGAACGGACGGGAACCTACTCCTACGAGCAGTACTTC
TRBV6-1	few	TRBD1	TRBJ2-3	CASSFQQGARDTQCF	TGTGCCAGCAGTTTTCAACAGGGGGCTCGGGATACGCAGTGTTTT